The source of this T cell receptor beta chain is a study of blood T cell repertoires in COVID-19. Study overall: The study drew acute and convalescent COVID-19 samples from the United States, Italy and Spain. The cDNA or gDNA used as material had been derived from T cells, B-cell-depleted T cells, or PBMCs.

CDR3 length: 15 amino acids. Germline CDR1 and CDR2: SGHRS and YFSETQ. The V end lost 0 bases, the J end lost 2 bases, and 11 bases lay between the germline ends. As processed by the authors: Amplification with reference gene primers provided the estimates of nucleated cell counts. TCRdb's table, derived via immunoSEQ multiplex PCR, lists solely in-frame clones and lacks some. That table supplies the V and J calls and clone size; D and trimming were determined from the DNA. The table includes some 160,000 clones, 65% to 85% detected once. In this sample, this clone turned up a few times. Source material: peripheral blood. This TCR derives from a middle-aged man with active or convalescent COVID-19. The genes are TRBV5-1 and TRBJ1-1, with D maybe TRBD1 (6 bases). The CDR3 nucleotides are TGCGCCAGCAGCTTGGCAGGGGTTTTTAACACTGAAGCTTTCTTT. This sequence encodes CASSLAGVFNTEAFF.